Below are 28 T cell receptor beta chains sequenced from a single sample in a study of response to subunit inactivated influenza vaccine. Using its own MiXCR run on the RT-PCR reads, TCRdb lists one record per CDR3 protein. Counted here are some 550,000 distinct CDR3 sequences, approximately 20% occurring once; the ten biggest clones make up roughly 2.8%. The same sample was also studied in work on T cells expressing NK-cell markers. From that second work: Beta-chain TCR cDNA was generated via 5'RACE template switching with UMIs.

This sample comprised CD4+ T cells sorted from PBMCs, obtained approximately 12 days after vaccination. The receptor source for this set is a man aged 50 to 59 who received an inactivated influenza vaccine.

This clonotype showed up many times. The V gene is TRBV5-1, the J gene TRBJ2-3, with 7 bases lining up with TRBD2. The V and J ends lost 6 bases and 5 bases, in that order; junction bases with no gene match: 6. In germline, CDR1 is SGHRS, CDR2 YFSETQ. The CDR3 is 13 residues long. CDR3 sequence: CASNWGGEDTQYF. DNA of the CDR3: TGCGCCAGCAACTGGGGGGGGGAAGATACGCAGTATTTT.

The chain uses TRBV29-1 and TRBJ2-1, with 12 bases lining up with TRBD2. The CDR3 has 15 residues. Trimming removed 6 bases from V and 8 bases from J; junction bases left unmatched: 11. Germline V gives CDR1 SQVTM, CDR2 ANQGSEA. CDR3 loop: CSVLTLAGGGDEQFF. The CDR3 nucleotides are TGCAGCGTATTAACCCTAGCGGGAGGGGGCGATGAGCAGTTCTTC.

This clonotype turned up a few times. The genes are TRBV7-2 and TRBJ2-7, with 7 bases fitting TRBD1. Germline CDR1 reads SGHTA; CDR2 reads FQGNSA. CDR3 size: 15 residues. V trimming: 5 bases; J trimming: 4 bases; junction bases outside the gene matches: 11. The CDR3 bases are TGTGCCAGCAGCCTATCCGGGACAGAAATATACGAGCAGTACTTC. This gives the protein CASSLSGTEIYEQYF.

This clonotype came up a few times. This chain connects TRBV5-1 to TRBJ1-1, with 11 bases aligning to TRBD1. Per germline, CDR1 SGHRS and CDR2 YFSETQ. CDR3 size: 16 residues. J gave up 0 bases and V 3 bases, and 4 bases lay outside the gene matches. CDR3: CASSSGQGGVNTEAFF. As DNA, the CDR3 is TGCGCCAGCAGCTCGGGACAGGGGGGGGTGAACACTGAAGCTTTCTTT.

The chain combines TRBV6-2 or TRBV6-3 with TRBJ1-5; 10 bases align to TRBD1. CDR3 length: 11 amino acids. After removal of 5 bases from V and 14 bases from J, the junction contained 3 bases not matched to a gene. The germline gives CDR1 MNHEY, CDR2 SVGEGT. This chain's CDR3 is CASSQGQGEHF. The CDR3 DNA reads TGTGCCAGCAGTCAAGGACAGGGGGAGCATTTT.

There are many counts of this clonotype. The gene calls are TRBV12-3 or TRBV12-4 and TRBJ2-7; D uncertain. This CDR3 contains 11 residues. The germline V and J ends were trimmed by 5 bases and 0 bases, with 2 bases remaining between them. The CDR3 sequence: CASSPSYEQYF. The CDR3 nucleotides read TGTGCCAGCAGTCCCTCCTACGAGCAGTACTTC.

This clonotype was seen at least ten times. The chain links TRBV5-1 to TRBJ1-1, with D unresolved. This CDR3 has 15 amino acids. CDR1 is SGHRS and CDR2 is YFSETQ in the germline V gene. The germline V and J ends were trimmed by 3 bases and 0 bases, with 12 bases remaining between them. The CDR3 region has the DNA TGCGCCAGCAGCTCGACGAAAGGTATGAACACTGAAGCTTTCTTT. This gives the protein CASSSTKGMNTEAFF.

A few counts support this clonotype. The gene calls are TRBV20-1 and TRBJ2-1; 11 nucleotides line up with TRBD2. V shed 5 bases and J 3 bases; nucleotides not matched to a gene: 6. CDR3 size: 15 residues. CDR1 DFQATT and CDR2 SNEGSKA come from the germline V gene (reference sequence). As DNA, the CDR3 is TGCAGTGCTGGGGGTGGGACTAGCGGCTACAATGAGCAGTTCTTC. Translation: CSAGGGTSGYNEQFF.

The rearrangement joins TRBV7-8 to TRBJ1-4; a possible D gene is TRBD1 (5 bases). Trimming took off 5 bases at V and 3 bases at J, with 13 bases between the two ends. The germline CDR1 and CDR2 sequences are SGHVS and FQNEAQ. CDR3 length: 15 amino acids. CDR3 bases: TGTGCCAGCAGCCTGGGGGGGTCGCCTAATGAAAAACTGTTTTTT. Its protein product is CASSLGGSPNEKLFF.

This clonotype has just a few counts. The chain couples TRBV5-1 to TRBJ2-7; 9 positions match TRBD1. CDR1 SGHRS and CDR2 YFSETQ come from the germline V gene. Trimming removed 4 bases from V and 7 bases from J; junction bases left unmatched: 6. This CDR3 is built from 13 residues. The CDR3 spells CASSPQGAREQYF. In nucleotides, the CDR3 is TGCGCCAGCAGCCCACAGGGGGCGAGGGAGCAGTACTTC. The full variable domain, in which reference TRBV5-1 and TRBJ2-7 provide the parts outside the CDR3, is KAGVTQTPRYLIKTRGQQVTLSCSPISGHRSVSWYQQTPGQGLQFLFEYFSETQRNKGNFPGRFSGRQFSNSRSEMNVSTLELGDSALYLCASSPQGAREQYFGPGTRLTVT.

This clonotype was detected a few times. The chain recombines TRBV28 with TRBJ2-6; no firm D call. CDR1 MDHEN and CDR2 SYDVKM come from the germline V gene. V was trimmed by 8 bases and J by 2 bases, leaving 13 bases between them. This CDR3 is 15 amino acids long. DNA for the CDR3: TGTGCCAGCCTACTATCAAGGGCTGGGGCCAACGTCCTGACTTTC. It translates to CASLLSRAGANVLTF.

This clonotype was detected only a few times. The rearrangement joins TRBV6-1 to TRBJ2-3; tentative D call: TRBD1 (6 bases). The CDR3 contains 13 residues. Germline V CDR1 and CDR2: MNHNS, SASEGT. The V and J ends lost 6 bases and 2 bases respectively, with 9 bases between them. CDR3 in DNA: TGTGCCAGCAGAACAGGGAACACAGATACGCAGTATTTT. It is translated as CASRTGNTDTQYF.

This clonotype was detected a few times. This chain connects TRBV6-1 to TRBJ2-1; TRBD1 agrees at 7 bases. With 6 bases clipped from V and 8 bases from J, the junction kept 13 bases outside the gene matches. Germline V gene lookup returns CDR1 MNHNS and CDR2 SASEGT. The CDR3 is made up of 15 amino acids. The chain's CDR3 is CASSPRTGFTHEQFF. The CDR3 DNA reads as TGTGCCAGCAGCCCCAGGACAGGATTCACCCATGAGCAGTTCTTC.

The chain employs TRBV4-3 and TRBJ2-1, with TRBD1 as a possible D gene (6 bases). The CDR3 totals 14 residues. Germline V gene data show CDR1 as LGHNA and CDR2 as YSLEER. The ends were cut back, 4 bases at V and 7 bases at J, with 14 bases in the middle. The chain's CDR3 is CASSRSYRVNEQFF. CDR3 bases: TGCGCCAGCAGCCGGAGTTACAGGGTTAATGAGCAGTTCTTC.

V is TRBV5-1 and J is TRBJ2-5; 8 nucleotides align to TRBD1. V gave up 0 bases and J gave up 7 bases; unmatched junction bases: 8. There are 15 residues in the CDR3. Germline CDR1 reads SGHRS; CDR2 reads YFSETQ. The CDR3 sequence: CASSLGGTGDGTQYF. In DNA form, the CDR3 reads TGCGCCAGCAGCTTGGGAGGGACAGGCGATGGGACCCAGTACTTC. Full variable domain (remainder filled in from reference TRBV5-1 and TRBJ2-5): KAGVTQTPRYLIKTRGQQVTLSCSPISGHRSVSWYQQTPGQGLQFLFEYFSETQRNKGNFPGRFSGRQFSNSRSEMNVSTLELGDSALYLCASSLGGTGDGTQYFGPGTRLLVL.

This clonotype was counted ten times or more. The CDR3 sequence: CASSEEETQYF. In nucleotides, the CDR3 is TGTGCCAGCAGTGAGGAGGAGACCCAGTACTTC. This rearrangement joins TRBV2 to TRBJ2-5; D remains unclear. The V and J ends lost 3 bases and 5 bases respectively, with 4 bases between them. Per germline, CDR1 SNHLY and CDR2 FYNNEI. The CDR3 has 11 residues.

The gene calls are TRBV2 and TRBJ1-4; no clear D gene. There are 17 residues in the CDR3. CDR1 SNHLY and CDR2 FYNNEI come from the germline V gene. V lost 5 bases, J lost 0 bases, and 16 bases lay in between. The CDR3 spells CASSLRGRGPTNEKLFF. In nucleotides, the CDR3 is TGTGCCAGCAGTTTAAGAGGAAGAGGACCAACTAATGAAAAACTGTTTTTT.

The gene calls are TRBV3-1 and TRBJ2-2; D remains unclear. Trimming took off 1 base at V and 6 bases at J, with 12 bases between the two ends. Germline V gene sequence: CDR1 LGHDT, CDR2 YNNKEL (reference sequence). CDR3 length: 15 amino acids. CDR3 residues: CASSQGTLYAGELFF. The CDR3 nucleotides are TGTGCCAGCAGCCAAGGAACCCTGTATGCCGGGGAGCTGTTTTTT. Combining the CDR3 with reference TRBV3-1 and TRBJ2-2 gives the whole variable domain DTAVSQTPKYLVTQMGNDKSIKCEQNLGHDTMYWYKQDSKKFLKIMFSYNNKELIINETVPNRFSPKSPDKAHLNLHINSLELGDSAVYFCASSQGTLYAGELFFGEGSRLTVL.

This sequence joins TRBV10-3 and TRBJ1-1, with D hard to call. Germline V gives CDR1 ENHRY, CDR2 SYGVKD. This CDR3 contains 14 residues. Trimming took off 5 bases at V and 1 base at J, with 11 bases between the two ends. The CDR3 spells CAISQRVGNTEAFF. The DNA for the CDR3 is TGTGCCATCAGTCAAAGGGTTGGGAACACTGAAGCTTTCTTT.

The rearrangement links TRBV7-9 to TRBJ2-7; D might be TRBD1 or TRBD2, each matching 5 bases. The CDR3 has 12 residues. From germline, CDR1 is SEHNR and CDR2 FQNEAQ (reference sequence). Trimming left V 1 base short and J 9 bases short, with 10 bases between. The CDR3 DNA reads as TGTGCCAGCAGCTTAGGCCAGGGAGCGCAGTACTTC. It yields the protein CASSLGQGAQYF.

This chain links TRBV3-1 with TRBJ2-3, with D possibly matching TRBD2 (5 bases). The V and J ends lost 4 bases and 0 bases respectively, with 14 bases between them. Germline V gives CDR1 LGHDT, CDR2 YNNKEL (reference sequence). This CDR3 comprises 16 residues. The CDR3 loop is CASSPLRRTSTDTQYF. In nucleotides, the CDR3 is TGTGCCAGCAGCCCCCTAAGGAGGACTAGCACAGATACGCAGTATTTT.

This clonotype was found a few times. The chain links TRBV29-1 to TRBJ1-1; D may be TRBD1 (5 bases). The CDR3 length is 12 residues. V gave up 4 bases and J gave up 3 bases, with 9 bases separating them. The germline V gene has CDR1 SQVTM and CDR2 ANQGSEA. The CDR3 loop is CSVVRGDTEAFF. CDR3 bases: TGCAGCGTTGTCCGAGGGGACACTGAAGCTTTCTTT.

The chain uses TRBV7-2 and TRBJ2-1; no clear D. Germline values: CDR1 SGHTA, CDR2 FQGNSA. The CDR3 spans 13 residues. Trimming shortened V by 2 bases and J by 8 bases, and 10 bases separated the two germline ends. For the CDR3, the DNA is TGTGCCAGCAGCTTATCTAATGCCCATGAGCAGTTCTTC. Translated: CASSLSNAHEQFF.

The chain combines TRBV6-1 with TRBJ2-2; D might be TRBD1 or TRBD2, each matching 6 bases. V was trimmed by 6 bases and J by 6 bases, leaving 14 bases between them. Per germline, CDR1 MNHNS and CDR2 SASEGT. The CDR3 is 14 residues long. DNA of the CDR3: TGTGCCAGCAGCCGTACGGGGGCACCCGGGGAGCTGTTTTTT. This sequence encodes CASSRTGAPGELFF.

The chain carries TRBV4-1 and TRBJ2-4; D might be TRBD1 (5 bases). V lost 0 bases, J lost 0 bases, and 15 bases lay in between. Germline assignment: CDR1 MGHRA and CDR2 YSYEKL. CDR3 length equals 18 residues. CDR3 sequence (DNA): TGCGCCAGCAGCCAAGAGGGCCAGGGTCGTGGAGCCAAAAACATTCAGTACTTC. Translation: CASSQEGQGRGAKNIQYF.

This clonotype was observed many times. V is TRBV18 and J is TRBJ2-1; D tentatively reads TRBD1 or TRBD2 (5 bases each). CDR3 length equals 16 residues. V was shortened by 2 bases and J by 6 bases, with 17 bases between the two germline ends. The germline V gene encodes CDR1 KGHSH and CDR2 LQKENI. The CDR3 coding sequence is TGTGCCAGCTCACCAGCCGGGACGGTGATTTCCAATGAGCAGTTCTTC. Protein: CASSPAGTVISNEQFF.

This clonotype was seen more than once but under ten times. The chain uses TRBV6-2 or TRBV6-3 and TRBJ1-2, with no clear D. Trimming shortened V by 6 bases and J by 2 bases, and 7 bases separated the two germline ends. The CDR3 sequence is 12 residues long. Germline assignment: CDR1 MNHEY and CDR2 SVGEGT. The CDR3 bases are TGTGCCAGCAGAACTCAAAACTATGGCTACACCTTC. Amino acids: CASRTQNYGYTF.

There are a few counts of this clonotype. The chain combines TRBV2 with TRBJ2-7; D gene unclear. CDR3 length equals 12 residues. Germline loops: CDR1 SNHLY, CDR2 FYNNEI. V lost 4 bases and J 1 base, leaving 5 bases between the germline ends. The CDR3 bases are TGTGCCAGCAGTGGGTTATCCTACGAGCAGTACTTC. This encodes CASSGLSYEQYF.